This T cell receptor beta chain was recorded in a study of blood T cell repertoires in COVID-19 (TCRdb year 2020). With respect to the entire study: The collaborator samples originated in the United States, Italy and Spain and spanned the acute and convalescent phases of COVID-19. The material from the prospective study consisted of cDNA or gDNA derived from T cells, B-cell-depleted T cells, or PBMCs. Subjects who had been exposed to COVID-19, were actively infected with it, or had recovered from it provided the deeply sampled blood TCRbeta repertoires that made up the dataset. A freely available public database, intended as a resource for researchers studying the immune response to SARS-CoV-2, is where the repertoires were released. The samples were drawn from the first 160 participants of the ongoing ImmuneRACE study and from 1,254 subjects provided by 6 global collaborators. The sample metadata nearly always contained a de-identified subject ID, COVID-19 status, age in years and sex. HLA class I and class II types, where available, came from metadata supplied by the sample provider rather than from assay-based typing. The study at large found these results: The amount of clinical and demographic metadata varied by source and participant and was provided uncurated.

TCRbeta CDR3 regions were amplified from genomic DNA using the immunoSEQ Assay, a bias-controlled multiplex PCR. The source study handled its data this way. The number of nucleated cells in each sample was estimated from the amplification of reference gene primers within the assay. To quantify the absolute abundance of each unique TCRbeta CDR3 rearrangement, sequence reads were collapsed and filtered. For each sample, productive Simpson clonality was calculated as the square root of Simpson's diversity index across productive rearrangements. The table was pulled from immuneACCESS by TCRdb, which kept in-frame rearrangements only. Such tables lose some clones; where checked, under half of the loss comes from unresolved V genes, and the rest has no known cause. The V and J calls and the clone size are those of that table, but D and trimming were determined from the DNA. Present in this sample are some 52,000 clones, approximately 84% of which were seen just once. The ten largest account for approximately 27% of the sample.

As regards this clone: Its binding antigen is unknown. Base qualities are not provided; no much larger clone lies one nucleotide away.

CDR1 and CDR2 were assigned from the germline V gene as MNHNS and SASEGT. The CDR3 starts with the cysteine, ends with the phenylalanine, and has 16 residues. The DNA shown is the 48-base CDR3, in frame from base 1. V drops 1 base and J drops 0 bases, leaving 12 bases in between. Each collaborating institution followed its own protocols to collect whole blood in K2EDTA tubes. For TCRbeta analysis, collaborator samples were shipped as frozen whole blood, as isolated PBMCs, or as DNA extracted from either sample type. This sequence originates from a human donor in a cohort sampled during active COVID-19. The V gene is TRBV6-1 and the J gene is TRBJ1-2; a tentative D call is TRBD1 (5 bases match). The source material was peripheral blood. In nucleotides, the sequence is TGTGCCAGCAGTGAAGTACGAGACAGTCCTAACTATGGCTACACCTTC. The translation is CASSEVRDSPNYGYTF.